The clone carrying this T cell receptor (beta chain) occurred a few times. This record comes from a study of T cells in localized non-small cell lung cancer. Sequencing was performed with immunoSEQ multiplex PCR; in TCRdb, only in-frame clones are kept and a portion is missing. The sample carries 41,000 or so clones, 70% to 90% recorded once. Germline V gene data show CDR1 as SGHKS and CDR2 as YYEKEE (reference sequence). The CDR3 consists of 15 residues. The germline V and J ends were trimmed by 0 bases and 7 bases, with 14 bases remaining between them. This sequence originates from a woman aged 18 to 49 with stage III lung adenocarcinoma. Sequencing used peripheral blood, obtained before any cancer treatment. The genes are TRBV5-5 and TRBJ1-3; D is perhaps TRBD1 (5 bases). CDR3 bases: TGTGCCAGCAGCTTGGATATGGGGCTTGGGAACACCATATATTTT. Translating it yields CASSLDMGLGNTIYF.